Listed here are 29 T cell receptor beta chains from one sample, sequenced in a study of blood T cell repertoires in COVID-19. Profiled with immunoSEQ multiplex PCR; TCRdb holds only in-frame clones, not every one. Among about 120,000 clones listed, 80% to 90% were seen once. The material sequenced was peripheral blood. These receptors all stem from a human donor with acute or convalescent COVID-19. The donor label of this sample is uncertain.

The CDR3 here is CASRRNYNTEAFF. The CDR3 coding sequence is TGTGCCAGCAGAAGGAACTACAACACTGAAGCTTTCTTT. The chain couples TRBV6-5 to TRBJ1-1; the D is unclear. V lost 6 bases, J lost 2 bases, and 10 bases lay in between. Germline CDR1 and CDR2: MNHEY and SVGAGI. This CDR3 comprises 13 residues.

The chain uses TRBV15 and TRBJ1-2, with D possibly matching TRBD1 (5 bases). The germline gives CDR1 LNHNV, CDR2 YYDKDF (reference sequence). CDR3 size: 13 residues. Deletions cut 0 bases from V and 7 bases from J, with 9 bases between. The CDR3 here is CATSRDRGLGYTF. CDR3 nucleotides: TGTGCCACCAGCAGAGATCGGGGACTTGGCTACACCTTC.

The chain combines TRBV5-4 with TRBJ1-3; weak D call: TRBD1 (5 bases). Trimming shortened V by 7 bases and J by 3 bases, and 11 bases separated the two germline ends. Looked up from germline, CDR1 is SGHNT and CDR2 is YYREEE (reference sequence). This CDR3 is built from 13 residues. CDR3 region: CASLIQGGNTIYF. In DNA, the CDR3 is TGTGCCAGCCTGATTCAGGGTGGAAACACCATATATTTT.

The chain carries TRBV6-5 and TRBJ2-3; D perhaps matches TRBD1 (5 bases). Per the germline V gene, CDR1 is MNHEY and CDR2 is SVGAGI. With 9 bases removed from V and 2 bases from J, the gap between germline ends came to 15 bases. CDR3 length equals 14 residues. The CDR3 coding sequence is TGTGCCAGTCAACGAGGACACTACACAGATACGCAGTATTTT. Protein: CASQRGHYTDTQYF.

The gene calls are TRBV5-6 and TRBJ1-4; TRBD1 might be the D (6 bases). This CDR3 region has 14 residues. CDR1 and CDR2 (germline): SGHDT, YYEEEE. V gave up 5 bases and J gave up 5 bases, with 13 bases separating them. The CDR3, as DNA: TGTGCCAGCAGTCTCGGACAGTCGAATGAAAAACTGTTTTTT. This codes for CASSLGQSNEKLFF. Supplemented by reference TRBV5-6 and TRBJ1-4, the full variable domain reads DAGVTQSPTHLIKTRGQQVTLRCSPKSGHDTVSWYQQALGQGPQFIFQYYEEEERQRGNFPDRFSGHQFPNYSSELNVNALLLGDSALYLCASSLGQSNEKLFFGSGTQLSVL.

This rearrangement joins TRBV19 to TRBJ2-5, with 8 bases identical to TRBD1. Germline CDR1 LNHDA, CDR2 SQIVND (reference sequence). The length of the CDR3 is 16 residues. Unmatched junction bases numbered 10, after V lost 3 bases and J lost 4 bases. The CDR3 DNA reads TGTGCCAGTAGTATGGTAGGACAGGGCAAGGGAGAGACCCAGTACTTC. Translating it yields CASSMVGQGKGETQYF.

This CDR3 reads CASSTGDRHYTF. CDR3 DNA sequence: TGTGCCAGCAGCACAGGGGACAGACACTACACCTTC. The rearrangement joins TRBV7-2 to TRBJ1-2; TRBD1 agrees at 7 bases. The length of the CDR3 is 12 residues. V shed 5 bases and J 10 bases; nucleotides not matched to a gene: 7. Germline CDR1 is SGHTA and CDR2 is FQGNSA.

V usage is TRBV28 and J usage is TRBJ2-7; TRBD1 might be the D (5 bases). Looked up from germline, CDR1 is MDHEN and CDR2 is SYDVKM. V dropped 3 bases and J dropped 0 bases, with 15 bases sitting between them. The length of the CDR3 is 16 residues. The CDR3 protein is CASSLPLNRSSYEQYF. CDR3 bases: TGTGCCAGCAGTTTGCCACTAAACAGGAGCTCCTACGAGCAGTACTTC.

In this sample, this clone turned up once. The chain combines TRBV19 with TRBJ1-3; D is unresolved. The CDR3 is made up of 14 amino acids. The V and J ends lost 3 bases and 0 bases respectively, with 6 bases between them. Germline V lookup: CDR1 LNHDA, CDR2 SQIVND (reference sequence). CDR3 protein: CASSMWASGNTIYF. CDR3 DNA sequence: TGTGCCAGTAGTATGTGGGCCTCTGGAAACACCATATATTTT.

The gene calls are TRBV2 and TRBJ1-1; D ambiguous. The germline V gene has CDR1 SNHLY and CDR2 FYNNEI. The CDR3 extends over 11 amino acids. The germline V and J ends were trimmed by 11 bases and 3 bases, with 10 bases remaining between them. The CDR3 reads CAGRVYTEAFF. In nucleotides, the CDR3 is TGTGCCGGCCGGGTCTACACTGAAGCTTTCTTT.

This clone appeared a single time. The genes are TRBV5-1 and TRBJ2-1; possible D gene TRBD2, 7 bases. The CDR3 length is 16 residues. V was trimmed by 0 bases and J by 8 bases, leaving 18 bases between them. The germline V gene encodes CDR1 SGHRS and CDR2 YFSETQ. The CDR3 loop reads CASSLASGGGWYEQFF. CDR3 DNA sequence: TGCGCCAGCAGCTTGGCCTCGGGGGGCGGTTGGTATGAGCAGTTCTTC.

The chain joins TRBV7-9 to TRBJ2-2; D not certain. V lost 2 bases and J lost 7, with 14 bases in between. CDR1 is SEHNR, CDR2 FQNEAQ, per germline (reference sequence). The CDR3 covers 15 residues. CDR3 coding DNA: TGTGCCAGCAGCTTACGAATGACTTTGAGCGGGGAGCTGTTTTTT. Its translation is CASSLRMTLSGELFF.

This sequence joins TRBV7-9 and TRBJ1-6, with D perhaps TRBD1 (5 bases). Between the trimmed V and J ends, which lost 5 bases and 5 bases, there was a span of 10 bases. CDR3 length: 14 residues. The germline gives CDR1 SEHNR, CDR2 FQNEAQ (reference sequence). This CDR3 reads CASSPMTDNSPLHF. The CDR3 DNA sequence: TGTGCCAGCAGCCCTATGACAGATAATTCACCCCTCCACTTT.

The rearrangement uses TRBV7-3 and TRBJ1-1; D may be TRBD1 (5 bases). Germline V gives CDR1 SGHTA, CDR2 FQGTGA. The CDR3 is made up of 15 amino acids. The V gene lost 5 bases and the J gene lost 1 base, with 14 bases spanning the gap. The CDR3 DNA follows: TGTGCCAGCAGCCTCAACGCGGGGGGGAACACTGAAGCTTTCTTT. Protein product: CASSLNAGGNTEAFF. Variable domain in full (rest from reference TRBV7-3 and TRBJ1-1): GAGVSQTPSNKVTEKGKYVELRCDPISGHTALYWYRQSLGQGPEFLIYFQGTGAADDSGLPNDRFFAVRPEGSVSTLKIQRTERGDSAVYLCASSLNAGGNTEAFFGQGTRLTVV.

This sequence joins TRBV4-3 and TRBJ2-1, with 9 nucleotides matching TRBD2. V was pared by 1 base and J by 9 bases, with 10 bases of the junction left unmatched. From germline, CDR1 is LGHNA and CDR2 YSLEER. CDR3 size: 16 residues. The CDR3 DNA reads as TGCGCCAGCAGCCAAGCGTGGGCTAGCGGGGATGGTGAGCAGTTCTTC. Encoded protein: CASSQAWASGDGEQFF.

This clone has more than one count but fewer than ten. This chain connects TRBV3-1 (or the pseudogene TRBV3-2) to TRBJ2-7, with unresolved D. This CDR3 comprises 13 residues. V lost 4 bases and J 6 bases, leaving 13 bases between the germline ends. Germline CDR1 reads LGHDT; CDR2 reads YNNKEL (reference sequence). CDR3 protein: CASSLRKTAEQYF. The DNA of the CDR3 is TGTGCCAGCAGCCTACGAAAAACAGCCGAGCAGTACTTC.

This clone was detected once. The chain joins TRBV18 to TRBJ2-2; D is possibly TRBD2 (6 bases). Deletions cut 3 bases from V and 7 bases from J, with 12 bases between. The germline CDR1 and CDR2 sequences are KGHSH and LQKENI. CDR3 length: 14 residues. CDR3 nucleotides: TGTGCCAGCTCACCCGGGACTTCCATCGGGGAGCTGTTTTTT. Its translation is CASSPGTSIGELFF.

This chain joins TRBV6-2 or TRBV6-3 and TRBJ2-5, with 9 bases that match TRBD1. The CDR3 runs to 14 residues. In germline, CDR1 is MNHEY, CDR2 SVGEGT. With 6 bases clipped from V and 3 bases from J, the junction kept 5 bases outside the gene matches. CDR3 amino acids: CASSGGQGEETQYF. Written as DNA, the CDR3 is TGTGCCAGCAGCGGGGGACAGGGTGAAGAGACCCAGTACTTC.

The rearrangement uses TRBV19 and TRBJ1-5; 7 bases are shared with TRBD1. The junction had 11 bases not matched to a gene; V was cut back by 3 bases and J by 0 bases. CDR3 length equals 18 residues. Germline CDR1 LNHDA, CDR2 SQIVND (reference sequence). The CDR3 reads CASSIPRTGPYSNQPQHF. The DNA of the CDR3 is TGTGCCAGTAGTATTCCTCGGACAGGTCCTTATAGCAATCAGCCCCAGCATTTT.

This clone was observed a handful of times. The chain uses TRBV7-9 and TRBJ2-2; 15 bases fit TRBD2. The trim removed 3 bases at V and 4 bases at J, leaving 9 bases unmatched. The CDR3 loop spans 19 amino acids. The germline V gene has CDR1 SEHNR and CDR2 FQNEAQ (reference sequence). The DNA for the CDR3 is TGTGCCAGCAGCTTCCCGGGACTAGCGGGAGGAGGTGGCACCGGGGAGCTGTTTTTT. This translates into CASSFPGLAGGGGTGELFF.

J is TRBJ2-7 and V is TRBV29-1, with a weak D call TRBD2 (5 bases). Germline V gene data show CDR1 as SQVTM and CDR2 as ANQGSEA. Trimming stripped 6 bases from V and 2 bases from J, with 17 bases between. The CDR3 extends over 14 amino acids. The CDR3 loop is CSVAEGGRAYEQYF. In nucleotides, the CDR3 is TGCAGCGTCGCCGAGGGTGGACGGGCCTACGAGCAGTACTTC.

The J gene is TRBJ2-7, the V gene TRBV13, with 10 bases matching TRBD1. The CDR3 extends over 15 amino acids. V lost 5 bases, J lost 4 bases, and 8 bases stayed unmatched. CDR1 is PRHDT and CDR2 is FYEKMQ in the germline V gene (reference sequence). The CDR3 here is CASSLGQGIDYEQYF. The CDR3 coding sequence is TGTGCCAGCAGCCTGGGACAGGGGATAGATTACGAGCAGTACTTC.

The rearrangement links TRBV4-3 to TRBJ1-1; D is perhaps TRBD1 (6 bases). CDR3 length: 13 residues. Germline CDR1 and CDR2: LGHNA and YSLEER. The V end was cut by 1 base, the J end by 4 bases, with 7 bases between. DNA of the CDR3: TGCGCCAGCAGCCAAGTAGGGGGCACTGAAGCTTTCTTT. Translating it yields CASSQVGGTEAFF.

The chain recombines TRBV18 with TRBJ2-1, with TRBD1 as a possible D gene (5 bases). V dropped 5 bases and J dropped 3 bases, with 11 bases sitting between them. Germline V gene lookup returns CDR1 KGHSH and CDR2 LQKENI. The CDR3 sequence is 14 residues long. In DNA, the CDR3 is TGTGCCAGCTCAACCTCGACAGTCTACAATGAGCAGTTCTTC. This translates into CASSTSTVYNEQFF.

This chain links TRBV6-6 with TRBJ1-3, with D hard to call. CDR1 MNHNY and CDR2 SVGAGI come from the germline V gene (reference sequence). The V and J ends lost 6 bases and 11 bases respectively, with 11 bases between them. This CDR3 contains 11 residues. CDR3 protein: CASSPLVAIYF. The CDR3 DNA follows: TGTGCCAGCAGCCCGTTAGTCGCCATATATTTT.

J is TRBJ2-1 and V is TRBV19, with 10 bases lining up with TRBD2. The CDR3 covers 16 residues. The ends lost 5 bases at V and 7 bases at J; junction bases unmatched: 11. Looked up from germline, CDR1 is LNHDA and CDR2 is SQIVND (reference sequence). CDR3 coding DNA: TGTGCCAGTAGTCTCCCGGCCGGAGCGGGGGGGAATGAGCAGTTCTTC. This sequence encodes CASSLPAGAGGNEQFF.

V and J are TRBV27 and TRBJ2-3; a weak D match, TRBD1 (7 bases). CDR3 length: 16 residues. V was clipped by 6 bases and J by 0 bases, with 16 bases between them. From germline, CDR1 is MNHEY and CDR2 SMNVEV (reference sequence). The CDR3 loop is CASSGRGGASTDTQYF. The CDR3 DNA sequence: TGTGCCAGCAGCGGGAGAGGGGGCGCTAGCACAGATACGCAGTATTTT.

The V call is TRBV28, the J call TRBJ2-7, with 8 bases that match TRBD2. CDR1 and CDR2 from the germline V gene are MDHEN and SYDVKM. V lost 5 bases, J lost 3 bases, and 12 bases stayed unmatched. The CDR3 is 16 residues long. In DNA form, the CDR3 reads TGTGCCAGCAGTCCTCCTCCGGGACTAGGTATCTACGAGCAGTACTTC. This sequence encodes CASSPPPGLGIYEQYF. Drawing the rest from reference TRBV28 and TRBJ2-7, the complete variable domain is DVKVTQSSRYLVKRTGEKVFLECVQDMDHENMFWYRQDPGLGLRLIYFSYDVKMKEKGDIPEGYSVSREKKERFSLILESASTNQTSMYLCASSPPPGLGIYEQYFGPGTRLTVT.

The V and J genes are TRBV9 and TRBJ1-6; D not certain. This CDR3 region has 19 residues. Trimming removed 0 bases at V and 0 bases at J, with 16 bases between. The V gene's germline CDR1 is SGDLS and CDR2 YYNGEE. CDR3 in amino acids: CASSVAPWVRSSYNSPLHF. The CDR3 nucleotides are TGTGCCAGCAGCGTAGCCCCCTGGGTTAGGAGCTCCTATAATTCACCCCTCCACTTT.